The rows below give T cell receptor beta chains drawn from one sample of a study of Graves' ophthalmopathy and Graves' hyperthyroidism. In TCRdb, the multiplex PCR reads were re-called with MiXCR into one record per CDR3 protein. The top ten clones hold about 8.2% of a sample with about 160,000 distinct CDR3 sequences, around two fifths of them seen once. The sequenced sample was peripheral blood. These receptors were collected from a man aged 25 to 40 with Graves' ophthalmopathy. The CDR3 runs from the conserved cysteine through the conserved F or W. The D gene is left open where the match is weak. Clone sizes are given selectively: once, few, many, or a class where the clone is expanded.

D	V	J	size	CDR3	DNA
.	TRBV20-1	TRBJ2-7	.	CSAPLGGRNPNF	TGCAGTGCTCCCCTTGGCGGACGGAACCCAAACTTC
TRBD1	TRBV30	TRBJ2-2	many	CAWSVLTGYTGELFF	TGTGCCTGGAGTGTACTGACAGGGTACACCGGGGAGCTGTTTTTT
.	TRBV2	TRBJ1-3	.	CASMGQIGNTIYF	TGTGCCAGCATGGGCCAGATTGGAAACACCATATATTTT
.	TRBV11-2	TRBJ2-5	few	CASSLQGTQYF	TGTGCCAGCAGCCTTCAGGGGACCCAGTACTTC
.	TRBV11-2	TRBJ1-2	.	CASSLTGSPSFGYTF	TGTGCCAGCAGTTTAACAGGTAGCCCTTCCTTTGGCTACACCTTC
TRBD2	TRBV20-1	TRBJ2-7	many	CSARDETSGRYEQYF	TGCAGTGCTAGAGATGAAACTAGCGGGAGGTACGAGCAGTACTTC
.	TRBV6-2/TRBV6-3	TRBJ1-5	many	CASSGDGYQPQHF	TGTGCCAGCAGTGGGGACGGTTATCAGCCCCAGCATTTT
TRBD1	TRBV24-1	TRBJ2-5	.	CAAGKGAVKTQYF	TGTGCGGCGGGTAAGGGGGCTGTAAAGACCCAGTACTTC
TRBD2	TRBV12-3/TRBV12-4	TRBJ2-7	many	CASRMTSGAYEQYF	TGTGCCAGCAGGATGACTAGCGGGGCCTACGAGCAGTACTTC
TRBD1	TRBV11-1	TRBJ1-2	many	CASSFSFWTGANYGYTF	TGTGCCAGCAGCTTCTCTTTTTGGACAGGGGCCAACTATGGCTACACCTTC
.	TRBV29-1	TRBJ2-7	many	CSGAQGYEQYF	TGCAGCGGGGCACAGGGCTACGAGCAGTACTTC
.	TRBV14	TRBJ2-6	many	CASSQDVTRANVLTF	TGTGCCAGCAGCCAAGATGTCACCCGGGCCAACGTCCTGACTTTC
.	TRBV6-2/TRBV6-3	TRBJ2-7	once	CASSYSLATYEQYF	TGTGCCAGCAGTTACTCGCTCGCAACCTACGAGCAGTACTTC
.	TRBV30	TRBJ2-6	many	CAQRNSGANVLTF	TGTGCCCAACGAAACTCTGGGGCCAACGTCCTGACTTTC
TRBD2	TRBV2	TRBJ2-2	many	CASNRGLAGGGNTGELFF	TGTGCCAGCAACCGGGGACTAGCGGGAGGAGGGAACACCGGGGAGCTGTTTTTT
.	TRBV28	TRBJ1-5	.	CASSLSEPTNQPQHF	TGTGCCAGCAGTTTATCGGAACCCACCAATCAGCCCCAGCATTTT
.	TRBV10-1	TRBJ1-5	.	CASSESGSAQPQHF	TGCGCCAGCAGTGAATCGGGTAGCGCTCAGCCCCAGCATTTT
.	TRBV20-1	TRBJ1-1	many	CSAARAAGRTEAFF	TGCAGTGCTGCCCGCGCGGCGGGGCGGACTGAAGCTTTCTTT
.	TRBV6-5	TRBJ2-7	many	CASSPLDTSSYEQYF	TGTGCCAGCAGCCCCCTGGACACGAGCTCCTACGAGCAGTACTTC
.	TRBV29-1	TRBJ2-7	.	CSVDFNAGNNEQYF	TGCAGCGTTGACTTCAACGCAGGCAACAACGAGCAGTACTTC
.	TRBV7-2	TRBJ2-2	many	CASSMGLWNTGELFF	TGTGCCAGCAGCATGGGACTCTGGAACACCGGGGAGCTGTTTTTT
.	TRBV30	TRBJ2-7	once	CAWGVRSAGEQYF	TGTGCCTGGGGTGTAAGGTCTGCCGGCGAGCAGTACTTC
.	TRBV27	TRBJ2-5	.	CASSFEAGPFETQYF	TGTGCCAGCAGTTTTGAGGCCGGTCCCTTCGAGACCCAGTACTTC
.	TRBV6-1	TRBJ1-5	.	CASSVGPQGNQPQHF	TGTGCCAGCAGTGTAGGGCCTCAGGGAAATCAGCCCCAGCATTTT
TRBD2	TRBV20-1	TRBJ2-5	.	CSARRSGSGMETQYF	TGCAGTGCTCGTCGTAGCGGGAGTGGGATGGAGACCCAGTACTTC
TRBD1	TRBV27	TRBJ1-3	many	CASSPRQGLVNTIYF	TGTGCCAGCAGTCCGAGACAGGGTTTGGTGAACACCATATATTTT
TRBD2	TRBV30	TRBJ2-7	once	CAWSFSGRRREQYF	TGTGCCTGGAGTTTTAGCGGGAGACGGCGCGAGCAGTACTTC
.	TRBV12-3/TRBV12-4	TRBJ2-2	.	CASNTRGINTGELFF	TGTGCCAGCAACACCAGGGGAATCAACACCGGGGAGCTGTTTTTT
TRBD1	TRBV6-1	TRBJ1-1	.	CASSVRQGTLNTEAFF	TGTGCCAGCAGTGTTAGACAGGGGACGCTGAACACTGAAGCTTTCTTT
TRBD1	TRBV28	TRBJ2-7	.	CASSVRTGSVEQYF	TGTGCCAGCAGCGTTAGGACAGGATCGGTCGAGCAGTACTTC
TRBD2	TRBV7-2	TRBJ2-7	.	CASRMTSGSLGEQYF	TGTGCCAGCCGGATGACTAGCGGGTCTCTGGGCGAGCAGTACTTC
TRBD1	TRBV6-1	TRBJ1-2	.	CASITGQGGVYGYTF	TGTGCCAGCATCACGGGACAGGGAGGGGTTTACGGCTACACCTTC
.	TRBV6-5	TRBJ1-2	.	CASSYSPENYGYTF	TGTGCCAGCAGTTACTCGCCAGAGAACTATGGCTACACCTTC
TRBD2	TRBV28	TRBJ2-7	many	CASSAEREGSSYEQYF	TGTGCCAGCAGTGCGGAGCGGGAGGGAAGCTCCTACGAGCAGTACTTC
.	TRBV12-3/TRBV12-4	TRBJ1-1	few	CASSYRAGRGAFF	TGTGCCAGCAGCTACCGGGCAGGTAGAGGAGCTTTCTTT
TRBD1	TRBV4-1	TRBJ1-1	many	CASSHPLRDRGRDTEAFF	TGCGCCAGCAGCCACCCCCTCCGGGACAGGGGGAGGGACACTGAAGCTTTCTTT
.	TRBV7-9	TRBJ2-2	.	CASSSIRLGTGELFF	TGTGCCAGCAGCTCAATCCGCTTGGGCACCGGGGAGCTGTTTTTT
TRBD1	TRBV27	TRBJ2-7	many	CASSRGQVSSYEQYF	TGTGCCAGCAGTCGAGGACAGGTTAGCTCCTACGAGCAGTACTTC
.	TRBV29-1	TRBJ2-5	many	CSAEDRRGETQYF	TGCAGCGCTGAGGACAGGAGGGGGGAGACCCAGTACTTC
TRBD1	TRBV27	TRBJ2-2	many	CASSRRGFSGGGELFF	TGTGCCAGCAGCCGTAGGGGGTTTTCAGGGGGCGGGGAGCTGTTTTTT
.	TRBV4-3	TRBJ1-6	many	CASSQARVMNSPLHF	TGCGCCAGCAGCCAAGCCCGGGTCATGAATTCACCCCTCCACTTT
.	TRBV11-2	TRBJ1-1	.	CASSPNIDTEAFF	TGTGCCAGCAGCCCAAACATCGACACTGAAGCTTTCTTT
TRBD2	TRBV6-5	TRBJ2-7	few	CASSLRTSDEQYF	TGTGCCAGCAGTTTAAGGACTAGCGACGAGCAGTACTTC
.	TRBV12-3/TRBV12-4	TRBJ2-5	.	CASSRLSPQETQYF	TGTGCCAGCAGTCGACTGAGTCCCCAAGAGACCCAGTACTTC
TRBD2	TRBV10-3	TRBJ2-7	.	CAISTSERTYEQYF	TGTGCCATCAGTACTAGCGAGAGAACCTACGAGCAGTACTTC
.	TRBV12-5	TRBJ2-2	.	CASGYYGVGELFF	TGTGCTAGTGGTTACTACGGGGTCGGGGAGCTGTTTTTT
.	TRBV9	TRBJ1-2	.	CASSVGLTSGYTF	TGTGCCAGCAGCGTAGGTCTCACCAGTGGCTACACCTTC
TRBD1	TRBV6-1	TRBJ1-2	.	CASSPGQGGEGYTF	TGTGCCAGCAGTCCCGGACAGGGCGGGGAAGGCTACACCTTC
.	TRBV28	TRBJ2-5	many	CASNEGDNQETQYF	TGTGCCAGCAATGAAGGGGACAACCAAGAGACCCAGTACTTC
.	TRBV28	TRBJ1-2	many	CASSSSPGPVTVYGYTF	TGTGCCAGCAGTTCATCCCCGGGTCCGGTCACAGTCTATGGCTACACCTTC
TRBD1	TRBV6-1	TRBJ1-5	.	CASSGHNRTGFNQPQHF	TGTGCCAGCAGTGGACACAACCGGACAGGGTTTAATCAGCCCCAGCATTTT
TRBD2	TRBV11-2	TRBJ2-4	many	CASSLGRVPF	TGTGCCAGCAGCCTTGGGAGGGTCCCTTTC
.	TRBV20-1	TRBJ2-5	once	CSAQAQETQYF	TGCAGTGCCCAGGCCCAAGAGACCCAGTACTTC
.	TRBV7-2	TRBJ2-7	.	CASSENGRLYEQYF	TGTGCCAGCAGTGAAAATGGGAGGTTATACGAGCAGTACTTC
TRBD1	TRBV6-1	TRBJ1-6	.	CAARGQGINSPLHF	TGTGCCGCCAGGGGACAGGGAATTAATTCACCCCTCCACTTT
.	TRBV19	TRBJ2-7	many	CASSTSSDSYEQYF	TGTGCCAGTAGTACCTCGTCCGATTCCTACGAGCAGTACTTC
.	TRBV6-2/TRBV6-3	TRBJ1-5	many	CASILPQPQHF	TGTGCCAGCATCCTGCCCCAGCCCCAGCATTTT